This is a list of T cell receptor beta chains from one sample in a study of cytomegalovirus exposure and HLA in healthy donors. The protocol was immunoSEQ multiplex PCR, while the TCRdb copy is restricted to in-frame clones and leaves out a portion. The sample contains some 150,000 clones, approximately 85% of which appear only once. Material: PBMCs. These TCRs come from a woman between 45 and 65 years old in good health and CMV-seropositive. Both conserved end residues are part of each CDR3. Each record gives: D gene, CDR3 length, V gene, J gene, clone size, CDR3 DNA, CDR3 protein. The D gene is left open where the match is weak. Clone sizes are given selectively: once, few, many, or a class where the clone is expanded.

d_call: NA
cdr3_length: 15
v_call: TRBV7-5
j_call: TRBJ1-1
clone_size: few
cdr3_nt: TGTGCCAGAAGCTTAGAGGGACAGAGGAACACTGAAGCTTTCTTT
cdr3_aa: CARSLEGQRNTEAFF

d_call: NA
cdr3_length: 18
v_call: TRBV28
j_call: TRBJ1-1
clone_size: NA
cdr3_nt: TGTGCCAGCAGTTTTGGCGCGGGCCCCCAGGGGCCTGACACTGAAGCTTTCTTT
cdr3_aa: CASSFGAGPQGPDTEAFF

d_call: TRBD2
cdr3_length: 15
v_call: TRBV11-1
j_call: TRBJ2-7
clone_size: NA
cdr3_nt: TGTGCCAGCAGCGTTAGCGGGAGGCGACCCTACGAGCAGTACTTC
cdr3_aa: CASSVSGRRPYEQYF

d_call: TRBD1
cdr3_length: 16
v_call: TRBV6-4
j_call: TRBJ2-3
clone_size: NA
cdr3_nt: TGTGCCAGCAGCGAGGGACAGGGGGAAGGCGCAGATACGCAGTATTTT
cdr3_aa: CASSEGQGEGADTQYF

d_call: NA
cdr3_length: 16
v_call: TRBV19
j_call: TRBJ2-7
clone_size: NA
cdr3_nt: TGTGCCAGTAGTATCGAGTGGACAGACACTTCCTACGAGCAGTACTTC
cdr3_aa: CASSIEWTDTSYEQYF

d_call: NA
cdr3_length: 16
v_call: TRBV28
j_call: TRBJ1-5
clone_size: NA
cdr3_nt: TGTGCCAGCAGTCTCACCCCTTGGGGGGTGAATCAGCCCCAGCATTTT
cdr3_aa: CASSLTPWGVNQPQHF

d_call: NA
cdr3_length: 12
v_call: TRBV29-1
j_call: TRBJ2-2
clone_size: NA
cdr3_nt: TGCAGCGTTGAGACAGGCACCGGGGAGCTGTTTTTT
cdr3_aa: CSVETGTGELFF

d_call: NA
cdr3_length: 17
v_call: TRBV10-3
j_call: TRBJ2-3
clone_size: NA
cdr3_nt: TGTGCCATCAGTGGATGGGGCGGGAACGATTTTACAGATACGCAGTATTTT
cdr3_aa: CAISGWGGNDFTDTQYF

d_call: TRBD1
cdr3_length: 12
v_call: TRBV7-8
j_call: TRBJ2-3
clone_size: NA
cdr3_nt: TGTGCCAGCAGCCTTGACAGGGGGGCGCAGTATTTT
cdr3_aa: CASSLDRGAQYF

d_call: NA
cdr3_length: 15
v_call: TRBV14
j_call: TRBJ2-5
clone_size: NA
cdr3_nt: TGTGCCAGCAGCCATATTAGGGACTACCAAGAGACCCAGTACTTC
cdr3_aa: CASSHIRDYQETQYF

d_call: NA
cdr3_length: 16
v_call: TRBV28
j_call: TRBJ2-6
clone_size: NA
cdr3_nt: TGTGCCAGCAGTTTGGTGCGGGGAACTGGGGCCAACGTCCTGACTTTC
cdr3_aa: CASSLVRGTGANVLTF

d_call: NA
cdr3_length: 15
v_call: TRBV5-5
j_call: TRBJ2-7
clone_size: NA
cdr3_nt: TGTGCCAGCAGGCTCCGGGCGACAGGCTCCTACGAGCAGTACTTC
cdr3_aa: CASRLRATGSYEQYF

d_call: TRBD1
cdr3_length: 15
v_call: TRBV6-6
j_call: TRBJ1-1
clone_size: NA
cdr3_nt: TGTGCCAGCCGTAGGCGGCAGGGGGGGAACACTGAAGCTTTCTTT
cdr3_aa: CASRRRQGGNTEAFF

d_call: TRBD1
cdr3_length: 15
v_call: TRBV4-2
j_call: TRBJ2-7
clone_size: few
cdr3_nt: TGTGCCAGCAGCCAAGGACAGGGGATAAACTACGAGCAGTACTTC
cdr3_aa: CASSQGQGINYEQYF

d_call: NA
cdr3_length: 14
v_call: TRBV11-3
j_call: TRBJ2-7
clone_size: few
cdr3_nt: TGTGCCAGCAGCTTAAGAGGGCCTTCTTACGAGCAGTACTTC
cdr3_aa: CASSLRGPSYEQYF

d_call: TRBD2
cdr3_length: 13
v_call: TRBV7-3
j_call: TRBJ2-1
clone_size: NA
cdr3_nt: TGTGCCAGCAGCTTTAGCGGGAGAGAGGATCAGTTCTTC
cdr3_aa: CASSFSGREDQFF

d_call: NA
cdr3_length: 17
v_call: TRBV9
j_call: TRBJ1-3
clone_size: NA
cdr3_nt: TGTGCCAGCAGCCCAACCGGGACTAAACCCTCTGGAAACACCATATATTTT
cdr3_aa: CASSPTGTKPSGNTIYF

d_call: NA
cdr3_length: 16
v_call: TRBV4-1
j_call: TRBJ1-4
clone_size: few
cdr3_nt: TGCGCCAGCAGCCAAGATCAGGGGACAACTAATGAAAAACTGTTTTTT
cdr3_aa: CASSQDQGTTNEKLFF